A single sample gave rise to the 29 T cell receptor beta chains below, sequenced in a study of blood T cell repertoires in COVID-19. The table came from immunoSEQ multiplex PCR; TCRdb's copy has only in-frame clones and leaves some out. Of under 150,000 clones in the sample, about 87% are singletons; the top ten hold approximately 4.2%. Sequencing was done on a sample of peripheral blood. All receptors derive from a woman in her fifties or sixties with acute or convalescent COVID-19.

The rearrangement uses TRBV5-6 and TRBJ2-7, with a tentative D call TRBD1 (6 bases). Germline-derived CDR1 and CDR2 are SGHDT and YYEEEE. V was shortened by 4 bases and J by 5 bases, with 13 bases between the two germline ends. The CDR3 has 13 residues. CDR3 nucleotide sequence: TGTGCCAGCAGCGAGGACAGTTTTAACGAGCAGTACTTC. Translation: CASSEDSFNEQYF. The full variable domain, with the rest looked up from reference TRBV5-6 and TRBJ2-7, is DAGVTQSPTHLIKTRGQQVTLRCSPKSGHDTVSWYQQALGQGPQFIFQYYEEEERQRGNFPDRFSGHQFPNYSSELNVNALLLGDSALYLCASSEDSFNEQYFGPGTRLTVT.

The chain combines TRBV2 with TRBJ1-1; no reliable D call. The V end was cut by 7 bases, the J end by 10 bases, with 19 bases between. The germline CDR1 and CDR2 sequences are SNHLY and FYNNEI. The CDR3 has 13 amino acids. Written as DNA, the CDR3 is TGTGCCAGCACCATATCGGGAGGCCGGAGAGCTTTCTTT. It translates to CASTISGGRRAFF.

This clone appeared a few times. The rearrangement uses TRBV18 and TRBJ1-3; no firm D call. The CDR3 totals 12 residues. Per the germline V gene, CDR1 is KGHSH and CDR2 is LQKENI. V lost 5 bases, J lost 8 bases, and 10 bases lay in between. The CDR3: CASSVEEHTIYF. CDR3 sequence (DNA): TGTGCCAGCTCAGTGGAGGAGCACACCATATATTTT.

The chain has TRBV7-2 and TRBJ2-1; TRBD1 matches 7 bases. The CDR3 is 15 amino acids. Germline V lookup: CDR1 SGHTA, CDR2 FQGNSA. V gave up 5 bases and J gave up 4 bases; unmatched junction bases: 8. The CDR3 DNA reads as TGTGCCAGCAGCCAAGAAACAGGGGTTTACAATGAGCAGTTCTTC. This gives the protein CASSQETGVYNEQFF.

The V call is TRBV19, the J call TRBJ1-1; D is possibly TRBD1 (5 bases). This CDR3 contains 14 residues. CDR1 is LNHDA and CDR2 is SQIVND in the germline V gene (reference sequence). V was cut by 5 bases and J by 1 base, with 11 bases left in between. The CDR3 region is CASSADRQNTEAFF. The CDR3 nucleotides are TGTGCCAGTAGTGCCGACAGACAGAACACTGAAGCTTTCTTT.

This sequence joins TRBV3-1 (or the pseudogene TRBV3-2) and TRBJ1-1; 8 nucleotides agree with TRBD1. The CDR3 consists of 15 residues. The germline V gene has CDR1 LGHDT and CDR2 YNNKEL (reference sequence). The ends lost 5 bases at V and 5 bases at J; junction bases unmatched: 10. CDR3 bases: TGTGCCAGCAGCGAGCCTACAGGGGGTCGGACTGAAGCTTTCTTT. The encoded protein is CASSEPTGGRTEAFF.

The chain joins TRBV7-3 to TRBJ2-2; TRBD1 matches at 8 bases. V was pared by 6 bases and J by 5 bases, with 11 bases of the junction left unmatched. From germline, CDR1 is SGHTA and CDR2 FQGTGA. This CDR3 spans 16 amino acids. CDR3 DNA sequence: TGTGCCAGCAGGAATACAGGGGGTAGTAGTACCGGGGAGCTGTTTTTT. This gives the protein CASRNTGGSSTGELFF. The full variable domain, with the rest looked up from reference TRBV7-3 and TRBJ2-2, is GAGVSQTPSNKVTEKGKYVELRCDPISGHTALYWYRQSLGQGPEFLIYFQGTGAADDSGLPNDRFFAVRPEGSVSTLKIQRTERGDSAVYLCASRNTGGSSTGELFFGEGSRLTVL.

The chain couples TRBV7-3 to TRBJ2-1; 7 bases are a match to TRBD2. CDR3 length: 14 residues. V shed 4 bases and J 8 bases; nucleotides not matched to a gene: 8. The germline V gene encodes CDR1 SGHTA and CDR2 FQGTGA. CDR3 residues: CASSSETSLDEQFF. Written as DNA, the CDR3 is TGTGCCAGCAGCTCCGAGACTAGCCTCGATGAGCAGTTCTTC.

This clone was seen more than once but under ten times. The rearrangement links TRBV9 to TRBJ2-5; 8 nucleotides line up with TRBD2. The V gene end was trimmed by 1 base and the J gene end by 0 bases; junction bases not matched to a gene: 5. Germline V CDR1 and CDR2: SGDLS, YYNGEE. CDR3 size: 16 residues. The CDR3 region is CASSVLSGSHQETQYF. CDR3 in DNA: TGTGCCAGCAGCGTATTAAGCGGGAGCCACCAAGAGACCCAGTACTTC.

This chain links TRBV19 with TRBJ1-1, with a weak D call TRBD1 (6 bases). The CDR3 runs 14 residues. The germline gives CDR1 LNHDA, CDR2 SQIVND (reference sequence). V gave up 6 bases and J gave up 1 base, with 12 bases separating them. In nucleotides, the CDR3 is TGTGCCAGTAGCCTCCAGGGGCAGAACACTGAAGCTTTCTTT. Amino acids: CASSLQGQNTEAFF. Looking up the rest from reference TRBV19 and TRBJ1-1 gives the full variable domain: DGGITQSPKYLFRKEGQNVTLSCEQNLNHDAMYWYRQDPGQGLRLIYYSQIVNDFQKGDIAEGYSVSREKKESFPLTVTSAQKNPTAFYLCASSLQGQNTEAFFGQGTRLTVV.

The CDR3 DNA follows: TGCAGCGTGGCGACAGGGCAAGGGGGCTACACCTTC. It is translated as CSVATGQGGYTF. The chain joins TRBV29-1 to TRBJ1-2, with 7 bases that match TRBD1. Per germline, CDR1 SQVTM and CDR2 ANQGSEA. V lost 6 bases, J lost 8 bases, and 9 bases stayed unmatched. CDR3 length: 12 amino acids.

The CDR3 sequence: CASSLVSRSYEQYF. DNA of the CDR3: TGCGCCAGCAGCTTGGTTTCCCGCTCCTACGAGCAGTACTTC. The chain joins TRBV5-1 to TRBJ2-7; no firm D call. V dropped 0 bases and J dropped 0 bases, with 7 bases sitting between them. Germline V gives CDR1 SGHRS, CDR2 YFSETQ. The CDR3 has 14 residues.

This clone was found once. The chain links TRBV30 to TRBJ1-2; tentatively, D is TRBD1 (6 bases). V lost 5 bases to trimming and J lost 5 bases, with 24 bases between them. The CDR3 has 16 residues. Germline CDR1 reads GTSNPN; CDR2 reads SVGIG (reference sequence). CDR3 loop: CAWVPDQPTGRYGYTF. The CDR3 nucleotides read TGTGCCTGGGTCCCGGATCAACCAACAGGGCGGTATGGCTACACCTTC.

This chain joins TRBV2 and TRBJ1-1, with 7 bases aligning to TRBD1. The CDR3 covers 13 residues. Trimming took 6 bases from V and 6 from J; bases not matched to a gene: 7. The V gene's germline CDR1 is SNHLY and CDR2 FYNNEI. CDR3 in DNA: TGTGCCAGCAGGCCCTCAGGGGGACCTGAAGCTTTCTTT. Translated: CASRPSGGPEAFF. The whole variable domain, remainder taken from reference TRBV2 and TRBJ1-1, is EPEVTQTPSHQVTQMGQEVILRCVPISNHLYFYWYRQILGQKVEFLVSFYNNEISEKSEIFDDQFSVERPDGSNFTLKIRSTKLEDSAMYFCASRPSGGPEAFFGQGTRLTVV.

V gene TRBV6-4 combines with J gene TRBJ1-5; 7 bases agree with TRBD1. The V gene's germline CDR1 is MRHNA and CDR2 SNTAGT. This CDR3 has 14 residues. V shed 2 bases, J shed 7 bases, and the junction held 5 bases outside the gene matches. This CDR3 is CASSDVPGGQPQHF. CDR3 sequence (DNA): TGTGCCAGCAGTGACGTGCCAGGGGGACAGCCCCAGCATTTT.

V and J are TRBV24-1 and TRBJ2-7; maybe TRBD2 (6 bases). The CDR3 is made up of 15 amino acids. Between the trimmed V and J ends, which lost 5 bases and 2 bases, there was a span of 15 bases. The germline gives CDR1 KGHDR, CDR2 SFDVKD. The CDR3 here is CATSGLRGGTYEQYF. CDR3 DNA: TGTGCCACCAGTGGGCTCAGAGGCGGGACCTACGAGCAGTACTTC.

The J gene is TRBJ2-7, the V gene TRBV5-6; tentatively, D is TRBD2 (5 bases). Germline-derived CDR1 and CDR2 are SGHDT and YYEEEE. This CDR3 has 13 residues. Trimming stripped 4 bases from V and 6 bases from J, with 14 bases between. This CDR3 is CASSPGLFGEQYF. CDR3 sequence (DNA): TGTGCCAGCAGCCCGGGGTTATTTGGCGAGCAGTACTTC.

The CDR3 spells CASSSLQGYEKLFF. The CDR3 DNA reads as TGTGCCAGCAGCTCTCTACAGGGGTATGAAAAACTGTTTTTT. The gene calls are TRBV11-2 and TRBJ1-4; 7 nucleotides match TRBD1. The length of the CDR3 is 14 residues. The germline gives CDR1 SGHAT, CDR2 FQNNGV. V trimming: 4 bases; J trimming: 6 bases; junction bases outside the gene matches: 5. Supplemented by reference TRBV11-2 and TRBJ1-4, the full variable domain reads EAGVAQSPRYKIIEKRQSVAFWCNPISGHATLYWYQQILGQGPKLLIQFQNNGVVDDSQLPKDRFSAERLKGVDSTLKIQPAKLEDSAVYLCASSSLQGYEKLFFGSGTQLSVL.

CDR3 nucleotides: TGTGCCAGCAGTTTAAGGGACAGGGAGGCAGATACGCAGTATTTT. As protein: CASSLRDREADTQYF. The rearrangement joins TRBV27 to TRBJ2-3, with TRBD1 matching over 9 bases. V lost 2 bases and J lost 4; bases outside the gene matches: 4. Germline CDR1 reads MNHEY; CDR2 reads SMNVEV (reference sequence). This CDR3 has 15 residues.

This chain connects TRBV5-1 to TRBJ2-7, with TRBD2 identical over 15 bases. CDR1 and CDR2 from the germline V gene are SGHRS and YFSETQ. The CDR3 is 14 amino acids. V shed 3 bases and J 13 bases; nucleotides not matched to a gene: 8. DNA of the CDR3: TGCGCCAGCAGCTCCGGGACTAGCGGGGGGCTACCTTACTTC. It translates to CASSSGTSGGLPYF.

The chain has TRBV7-8 and TRBJ1-3; no clear D gene. Germline V gene data show CDR1 as SGHVS and CDR2 as FQNEAQ. CDR3 length equals 16 residues. V shed 0 bases and J shed 0 bases, with 9 bases lying between them. This chain's CDR3 is CASSLAPGNSGNTIYF. The CDR3 DNA follows: TGTGCCAGCAGCTTAGCGCCGGGGAACTCTGGAAACACCATATATTTT.

The chain carries TRBV12-3 or TRBV12-4 and TRBJ1-1; D is perhaps TRBD1 (6 bases). V was shortened by 2 bases and J by 3 bases, with 7 bases between the two germline ends. The CDR3 runs 13 residues. CDR3 sequence (DNA): TGTGCCAGCAGTTTAACAGGGTACACTGAAGCTTTCTTT. Its protein is CASSLTGYTEAFF.

This rearrangement joins TRBV14 to TRBJ1-4; 7 bases fit TRBD1. Germline loops: CDR1 SGHDN, CDR2 FVKESK. Germline trimming cut 6 bases from V and 11 bases from J; bases unmatched to any gene: 12. The CDR3 is 14 amino acids. Here the CDR3 reads CASSRDRIVGKLFF. The CDR3 DNA reads as TGTGCCAGCAGTCGGGACAGAATCGTCGGCAAACTGTTTTTT.

This chain joins TRBV15 and TRBJ1-1, with a weak D call TRBD1 (6 bases). The germline V gene has CDR1 LNHNV and CDR2 YYDKDF (reference sequence). This CDR3 comprises 13 residues. V lost 5 bases and J lost 10, with 17 bases in between. In DNA form, the CDR3 reads TGTGCCACCAGCGGCCGGGACAATCTAGCAGCTTTCTTT. It yields the protein CATSGRDNLAAFF.

V is TRBV25-1 and J is TRBJ1-6; 8 bases are a match to TRBD1. CDR1 MGHDK and CDR2 SYGVNS come from the germline V gene. V lost 4 bases to trimming and J lost 7 bases; unmatched junction nucleotides: 6. The CDR3 runs 15 residues. The CDR3, as DNA: TGTGCCAGCAGTGCCCGACAGGGGCCGAATTCACCCCTCCACTTT. It translates to CASSARQGPNSPLHF. The complete variable domain, with remaining parts taken from reference TRBV25-1 and TRBJ1-6, reads EADIYQTPRYLVIGTGKKITLECSQTMGHDKMYWYQQDPGMELHLIHYSYGVNSTEKGDLSSESTVSRIRTEHFPLTLESARPSHTSQYLCASSARQGPNSPLHFGNGTRLTVT.

The chain carries TRBV4-1 and TRBJ2-6; D is ambiguous. V gave up 4 bases and J gave up 2 bases, with 18 bases separating them. Germline-derived CDR1 and CDR2 are MGHRA and YSYEKL. CDR3 length: 18 amino acids. This chain's CDR3 is CASSPVGRLKTGANVLTF. For the CDR3, the DNA is TGCGCCAGCAGCCCTGTAGGCAGGTTAAAGACTGGGGCCAACGTCCTGACTTTC.

Only one count was recorded for this clone. CDR3 DNA sequence: TGTGCCAGCAGTTTATCCCGGTTAGCCAAAAACATTCAGTACTTC. Translation gives CASSLSRLAKNIQYF. This sequence joins TRBV27 and TRBJ2-4, with D hard to call. The CDR3 runs 15 residues. The V gene's germline CDR1 is MNHEY and CDR2 SMNVEV (reference sequence). V lost 0 bases to trimming and J lost 0 bases, with 6 bases between them.

In this sample, this clone turned up once. One junction end disagrees with the germline gene, perhaps due to a read error. J is TRBJ1-1 and V is TRBV28; D call uncertain. From germline, CDR1 is MDHEN and CDR2 SYDVKM. The CDR3 is made up of 13 amino acids. CDR3 protein: CASSLRGNAEAFF. The CDR3, as DNA: TGTGCCAGCAGTTTGCGAGGGAACGCTGAAGCTTTCTTT.

The genes are TRBV9 and TRBJ1-1; the D gene is possibly TRBD1 (5 bases). The CDR3 runs 14 residues. Trimming pared 2 bases from V and 6 bases from J, leaving 14 bases between. Germline-derived CDR1 and CDR2 are SGDLS and YYNGEE. CDR3 loop: CASSVYPWGPEAFF. CDR3 nucleotide sequence: TGTGCCAGCAGCGTGTATCCCTGGGGCCCTGAAGCTTTCTTT.